One and the same sample provided the 3 T cell receptor beta chains below, sequenced in a study of blood T cell repertoires in COVID-19. Only in-frame clones appear in the TCRdb table, and some are missing; sequencing was by immunoSEQ multiplex PCR. The sample lists over 20,000 clones, roughly 89% occurring once. The sequenced material came from peripheral blood. These receptors were obtained from a man between 65 and 85 years old with active COVID-19.

The rearrangement links TRBV7-9 to TRBJ1-1; TRBD1 matches at 7 bases. The CDR3 runs 14 residues. CDR1 is SEHNR, CDR2 FQNEAQ, per germline (reference sequence). With V trimmed by 4 bases and J by 6 bases, 8 bases remained unmatched. The CDR3 sequence: CASSSTTGKAEAFF. As DNA, the CDR3 is TGTGCCAGCAGCTCTACGACAGGGAAGGCTGAAGCTTTCTTT.

V and J are TRBV7-3 and TRBJ2-2, with 8 bases aligning to TRBD2. V lost 6 bases to trimming and J lost 1 base; unmatched junction nucleotides: 7. Germline CDR1 is SGHTA and CDR2 is FQGTGA. CDR3 length: 16 residues. The CDR3 sequence: CASSYAGLVNTGELFF. The CDR3 DNA reads as TGTGCCAGCAGTTACGCGGGACTAGTGAACACCGGGGAGCTGTTTTTT.

The CDR3 reads CASSPIETGLSSAFF. CDR3 sequence (DNA): TGTGCCAGCAGTCCTATAGAGACAGGACTTAGCTCGGCTTTCTTT. The gene calls are TRBV28 and TRBJ1-1; D might be TRBD1 (6 bases). The CDR3 covers 15 residues. The V end lost 5 bases, the J end lost 11 bases, and 24 bases lay between the germline ends. Germline-derived CDR1 and CDR2 are MDHEN and SYDVKM.